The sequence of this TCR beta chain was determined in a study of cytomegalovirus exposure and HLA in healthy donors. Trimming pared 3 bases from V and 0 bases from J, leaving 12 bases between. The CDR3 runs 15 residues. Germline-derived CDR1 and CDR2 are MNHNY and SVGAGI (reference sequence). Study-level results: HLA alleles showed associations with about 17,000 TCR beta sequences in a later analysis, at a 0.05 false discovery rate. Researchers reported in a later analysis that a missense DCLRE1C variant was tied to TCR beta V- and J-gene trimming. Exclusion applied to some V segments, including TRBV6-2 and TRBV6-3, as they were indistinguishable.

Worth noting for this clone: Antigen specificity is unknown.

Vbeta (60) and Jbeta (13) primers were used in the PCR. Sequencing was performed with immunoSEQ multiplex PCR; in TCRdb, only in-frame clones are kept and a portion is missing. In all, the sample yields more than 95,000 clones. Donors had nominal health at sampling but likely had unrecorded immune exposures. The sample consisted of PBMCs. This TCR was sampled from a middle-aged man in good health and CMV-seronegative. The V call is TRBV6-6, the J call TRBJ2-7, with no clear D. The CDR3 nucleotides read TGTGCCAGCAGTTATGCCCCAGGCTACTCCTACGAGCAGTACTTC. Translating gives CASSYAPGYSYEQYF.